This entry describes one T cell receptor beta chain. Its antigen is unidentified. Each donor's status was that of a healthy bone marrow donor. PCR amplification relied on 60 Vbeta primers (plus 13 Jbeta primers). Per the study methods: Counted up in a later analysis, unique TCR beta chains came to about 80 million, with about 10 million shared. The repertoire was sequenced with immunoSEQ multiplex PCR; TCRdb's copy has only in-frame clones and lacks some. V and J calls plus clone size are reproduced from that table; the DNA served to infer D and trimming. The sample lists under 140,000 clones, nearly 80% occurring once. The data originate from a study of cytomegalovirus exposure and HLA in healthy donors. Points from the study as a whole: Cytomegalovirus-associated status was assigned to some 180 TCR beta chains. Follow-up analysis found HLA locus-dependent TCR association rates, highest for DRB1 and lowest for HLA-C.

Specimen: PBMCs. This clonotype was obtained from a woman aged 25 to 45 in good health and CMV-seronegative.

The CDR3 loop reads CASTRLAGLGDTQYF. CDR3 DNA: TGTGCCAGCACCCGACTAGCGGGGCTCGGAGATACGCAGTATTTT. The chain joins TRBV6-1 to TRBJ2-3; TRBD2 matches 11 bases. Trimming at V came to 7 bases and at J to 5 bases, leaving 8 bases not matched to a gene. Germline loops: CDR1 MNHNS, CDR2 SASEGT. This CDR3 spans 15 amino acids.